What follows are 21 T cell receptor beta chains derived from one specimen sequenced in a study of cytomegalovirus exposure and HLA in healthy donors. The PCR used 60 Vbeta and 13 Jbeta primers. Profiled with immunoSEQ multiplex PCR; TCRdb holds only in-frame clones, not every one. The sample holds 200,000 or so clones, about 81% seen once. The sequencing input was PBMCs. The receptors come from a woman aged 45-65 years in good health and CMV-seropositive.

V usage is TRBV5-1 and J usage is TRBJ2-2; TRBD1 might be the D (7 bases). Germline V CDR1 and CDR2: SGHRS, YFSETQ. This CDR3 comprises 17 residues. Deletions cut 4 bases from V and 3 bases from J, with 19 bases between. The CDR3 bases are TGCGCCAGCAGCCCGGGGGCCAGGGGGTACGACACCGGGGAGCTGTTTTTT. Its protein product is CASSPGARGYDTGELFF.

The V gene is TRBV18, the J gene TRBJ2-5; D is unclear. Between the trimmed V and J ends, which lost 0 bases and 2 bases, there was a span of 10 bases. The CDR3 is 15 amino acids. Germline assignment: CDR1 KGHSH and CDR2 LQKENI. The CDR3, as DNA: TGTGCCAGCTCACCACCGGCATTACCTCAAGAGACCCAGTACTTC. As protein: CASSPPALPQETQYF. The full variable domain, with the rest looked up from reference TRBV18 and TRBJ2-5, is NAGVMQNPRHLVRRRGQEARLRCSPMKGHSHVYWYRQLPEEGLKFMVYLQKENIIDESGMPKERFSAEFPKEGPSILRIQQVVRGDSAAYFCASSPPALPQETQYFGPGTRLLVL.

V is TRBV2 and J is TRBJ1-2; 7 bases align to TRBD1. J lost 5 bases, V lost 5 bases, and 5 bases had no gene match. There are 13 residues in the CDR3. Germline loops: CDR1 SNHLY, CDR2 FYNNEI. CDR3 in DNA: TGTGCCAGCAGTATTGCCAGGGGGTATGGCTACACCTTC. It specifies CASSIARGYGYTF.

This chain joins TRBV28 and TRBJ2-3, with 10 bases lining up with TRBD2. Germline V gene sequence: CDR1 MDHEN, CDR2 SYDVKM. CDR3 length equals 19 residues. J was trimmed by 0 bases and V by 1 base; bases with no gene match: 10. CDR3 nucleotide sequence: TGTGCCAGCAGTTTATTTAAGCGGGGGGGCCCGGGTAGCACAGATACGCAGTATTTT. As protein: CASSLFKRGGPGSTDTQYF.

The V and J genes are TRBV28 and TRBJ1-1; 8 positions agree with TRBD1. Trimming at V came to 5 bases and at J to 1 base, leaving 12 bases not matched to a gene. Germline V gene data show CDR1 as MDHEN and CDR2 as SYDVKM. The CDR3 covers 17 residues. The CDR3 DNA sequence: TGTGCCAGCAGTCCCGCAGGGGGCGCGGGGTCGAACACTGAAGCTTTCTTT. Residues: CASSPAGGAGSNTEAFF.

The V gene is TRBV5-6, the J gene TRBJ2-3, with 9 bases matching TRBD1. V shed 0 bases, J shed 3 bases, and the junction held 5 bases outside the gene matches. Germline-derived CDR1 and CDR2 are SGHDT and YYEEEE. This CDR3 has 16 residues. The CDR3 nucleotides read TGTGCCAGCAGCTTGGATGTGACAGGGGGTACAGATACGCAGTATTTT. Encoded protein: CASSLDVTGGTDTQYF.

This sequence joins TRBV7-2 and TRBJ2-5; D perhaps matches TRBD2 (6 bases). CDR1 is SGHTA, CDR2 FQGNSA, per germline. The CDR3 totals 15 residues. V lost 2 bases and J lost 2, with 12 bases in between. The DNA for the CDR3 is TGTGCCAGCAGCTTACATCCGGGGACTCAAGAGACCCAGTACTTC. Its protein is CASSLHPGTQETQYF.

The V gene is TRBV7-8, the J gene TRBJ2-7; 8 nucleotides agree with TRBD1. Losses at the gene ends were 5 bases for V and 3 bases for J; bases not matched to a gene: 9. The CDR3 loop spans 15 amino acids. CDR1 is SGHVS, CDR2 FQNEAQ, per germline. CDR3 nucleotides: TGTGCCAGCAGCCCCTGGGACAGGCCCAACTACGAGCAGTACTTC. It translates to CASSPWDRPNYEQYF.

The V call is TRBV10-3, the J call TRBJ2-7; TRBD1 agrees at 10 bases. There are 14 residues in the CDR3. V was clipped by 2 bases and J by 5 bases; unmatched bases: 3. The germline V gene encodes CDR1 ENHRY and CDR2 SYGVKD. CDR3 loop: CAISERQGAHEQYF. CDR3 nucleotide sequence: TGTGCCATCAGTGAGAGACAGGGGGCCCACGAGCAGTACTTC.

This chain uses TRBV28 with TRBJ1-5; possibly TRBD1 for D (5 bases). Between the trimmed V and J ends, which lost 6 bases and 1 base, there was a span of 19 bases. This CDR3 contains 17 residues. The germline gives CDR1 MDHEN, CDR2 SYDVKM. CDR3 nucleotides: TGTGCCAGCAGAACCAATCAGGGTGTCGTCAGCAATCAGCCCCAGCATTTT. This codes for CASRTNQGVVSNQPQHF.

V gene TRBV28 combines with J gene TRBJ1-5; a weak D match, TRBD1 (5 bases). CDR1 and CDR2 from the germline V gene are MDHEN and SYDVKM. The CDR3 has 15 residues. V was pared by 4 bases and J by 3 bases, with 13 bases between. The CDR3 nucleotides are TGTGCCAGCAGTTCCATAGCAGGGAACAATCAGCCCCAGCATTTT. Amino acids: CASSSIAGNNQPQHF.

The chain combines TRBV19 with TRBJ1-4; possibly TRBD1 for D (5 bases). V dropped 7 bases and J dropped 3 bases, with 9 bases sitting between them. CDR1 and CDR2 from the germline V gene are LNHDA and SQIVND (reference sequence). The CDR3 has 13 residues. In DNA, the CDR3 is TGTGCCAGTACTGACAGCTCTAATGAAAAACTGTTTTTT. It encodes CASTDSSNEKLFF.

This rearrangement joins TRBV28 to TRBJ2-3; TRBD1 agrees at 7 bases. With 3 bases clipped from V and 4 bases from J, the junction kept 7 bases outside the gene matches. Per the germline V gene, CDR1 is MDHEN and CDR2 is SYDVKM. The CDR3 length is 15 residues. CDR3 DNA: TGTGCCAGCAGTTTTGGCCAGGGGGTTTCAGATACGCAGTATTTT. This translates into CASSFGQGVSDTQYF.

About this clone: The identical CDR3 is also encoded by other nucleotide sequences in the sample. This CDR3 reads CSVEGGVGDTQYF. The CDR3 coding sequence is TGCAGCGTTGAGGGCGGGGTGGGAGATACGCAGTATTTT. The gene calls are TRBV29-1 and TRBJ2-3, with D possibly TRBD2 on 6 matching bases. This CDR3 spans 13 amino acids. The V end was cut by 3 bases, the J end by 5 bases, with 12 bases between. Germline CDR1 is SQVTM and CDR2 is ANQGSEA.

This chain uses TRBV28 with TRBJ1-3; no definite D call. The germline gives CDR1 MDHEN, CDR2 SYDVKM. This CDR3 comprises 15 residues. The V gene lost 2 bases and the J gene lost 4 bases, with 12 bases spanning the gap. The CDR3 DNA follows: TGTGCCAGCAGTTTAACCCGGGAGGGCGGAAACACCATATATTTT. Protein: CASSLTREGGNTIYF.

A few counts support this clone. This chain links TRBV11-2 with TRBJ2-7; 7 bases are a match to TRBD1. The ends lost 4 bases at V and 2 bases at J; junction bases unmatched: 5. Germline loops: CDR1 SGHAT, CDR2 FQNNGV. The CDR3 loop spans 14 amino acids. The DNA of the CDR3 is TGTGCCAGCAGCTCGGGACAGAAGACCTACGAGCAGTACTTC. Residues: CASSSGQKTYEQYF.

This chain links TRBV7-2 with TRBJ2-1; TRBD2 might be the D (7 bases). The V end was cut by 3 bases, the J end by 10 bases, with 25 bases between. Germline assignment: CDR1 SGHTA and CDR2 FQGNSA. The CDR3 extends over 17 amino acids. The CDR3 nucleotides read TGTGCCAGCAGCTTTGAGGGTACTAGGGGGGGCCGAAAGGAGCAGTTCTTC. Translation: CASSFEGTRGGRKEQFF.

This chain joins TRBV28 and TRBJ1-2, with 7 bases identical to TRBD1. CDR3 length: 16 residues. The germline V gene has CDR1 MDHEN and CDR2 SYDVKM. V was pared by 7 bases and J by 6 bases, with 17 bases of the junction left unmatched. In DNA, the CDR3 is TGTGCCAGCACTCCCCGGGGACAGCCCTCCCGGCATGGCTACACCTTC. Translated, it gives CASTPRGQPSRHGYTF.

The CDR3: CASSLSGSASYEQYF. The CDR3 bases are TGCGCCAGCAGCTTGTCGGGTAGCGCGTCCTACGAGCAGTACTTC. This rearrangement joins TRBV5-1 to TRBJ2-7; tentatively, D is TRBD2 (5 bases). Germline assignment: CDR1 SGHRS and CDR2 YFSETQ. The germline V and J ends were trimmed by 1 base and 1 base, with 12 bases remaining between them. The length of the CDR3 is 15 residues.

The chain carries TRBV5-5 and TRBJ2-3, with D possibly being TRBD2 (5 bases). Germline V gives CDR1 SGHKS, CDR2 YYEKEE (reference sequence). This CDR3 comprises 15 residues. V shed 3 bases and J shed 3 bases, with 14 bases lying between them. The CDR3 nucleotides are TGTGCCAGCAGCTCCGACTATTCTTTAACAGATACGCAGTATTTT. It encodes CASSSDYSLTDTQYF.

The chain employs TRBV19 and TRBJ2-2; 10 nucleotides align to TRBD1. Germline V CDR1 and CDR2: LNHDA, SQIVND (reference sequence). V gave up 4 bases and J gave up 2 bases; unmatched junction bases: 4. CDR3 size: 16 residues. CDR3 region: CASSTRDRGNTGELFF. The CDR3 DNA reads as TGTGCCAGTAGTACACGGGACAGGGGAAACACCGGGGAGCTGTTTTTT.